This TCR beta chain was captured in a study of CD8+ T cells in alopecia areata. Study-wide results and limits: Among the top 100, expanded CD8+ clones, as well as scalp clonality, were significantly decreased by tofacitinib. An increase in clonality over normal scalp was evident in lesional scalp, especially alopecia totalis/universalis.

Treatment in this sample: oral pan-JAK inhibitor, 5-10 mg twice daily. CDR1 is MNHNY and CDR2 is SVGAGI in the germline V gene (reference sequence). V was pared by 5 bases and J by 6 bases, with 14 bases between. CDR3 length: 14 residues. Worth noting for this clone: Its target is unknown.

Sequencing templates came from extracted RNA that was reverse transcribed into cDNA. Profiled with immunoSEQ multiplex PCR; TCRdb holds only in-frame clones, not every one. The sample carries under 250,000 clones, approximately 72% recorded once. The TCR comes from a human donor with alopecia areata. This sequence joins TRBV6-6 and TRBJ2-1; a weak D match, TRBD1 (6 bases). Specimen: CD4+ T cells sorted from blood, collected around week 46, from a patient treated with tofacitinib. CDR3 nucleotides: TGTGCCAGCAGTAGCTCTACCAGGGGCAATGAGCAGTTCTTC. Protein: CASSSSTRGNEQFF.